The 13 T cell receptor beta chains listed next were all sequenced from one sample in a study of blood T cell repertoires in COVID-19 (dated by TCRdb to about 2020). Library prep was done by the immunoSEQ multiplex PCR assay. TCRdb holds this immuneACCESS table with in-frame rearrangements only. Some clones are missing; in checked studies, unresolved V genes explain under half, and the rest has no known cause. Present in this sample are approximately 670,000 clones, 90% of which were seen just once. Of the sample, roughly 0.26% falls within the top ten clones. The sequencing input was peripheral blood. These receptors were obtained from a young woman with acute or convalescent COVID-19.

This clone was seen once. The junction and the germline gene differ at one end; a read error may be behind it. This sequence joins TRBV28 and TRBJ1-5; D is perhaps TRBD1 (6 bases). The CDR3 has 15 residues. CDR1 is MDHEN and CDR2 is SYDVKM in the germline V gene. CDR3 nucleotides: TGTGCCAGCAGGGGCACGTGGGGGGGCAAACAGCCCCAGCATTTT. This codes for CASRGTWGGKQPQHF.

This chain connects TRBV5-4 to TRBJ2-6; 14 bases map to TRBD2. CDR1 is SGHNT, CDR2 YYREEE, per germline (reference sequence). This CDR3 is built from 17 residues. V dropped 4 bases and J dropped 4; count of bases not matched to a gene: 4. CDR3 bases: TGTGCCAGCAGCGAGGGACTAGCGGGGGACGGGGCCAACGTCCTGACTTTC. Translation: CASSEGLAGDGANVLTF.

This clone has a handful of counts. This chain connects TRBV5-1 to TRBJ1-6, with unresolved D. The V and J ends lost 0 bases and 4 bases respectively, with 8 bases between them. The CDR3 is 15 residues long. Germline assignment: CDR1 SGHRS and CDR2 YFSETQ. The CDR3 DNA sequence: TGCGCCAGCAGCTTGGAGGCGGGATATAATTCACCCCTCCACTTT. This translates into CASSLEAGYNSPLHF.

The rearrangement joins TRBV4-3 to TRBJ1-3; D is ambiguous. Trimming pared 1 base from V and 3 bases from J, leaving 10 bases between. The CDR3 covers 15 residues. Germline V gives CDR1 LGHNA, CDR2 YSLEER. CDR3 in amino acids: CASSQALGVGNTIYF. In DNA form, the CDR3 reads TGCGCCAGCAGCCAAGCCCTCGGGGTTGGAAACACCATATATTTT.

This chain uses TRBV30 with TRBJ1-2; unclear D gene. CDR3 size: 14 residues. Trimming shortened V by 2 bases and J by 2 bases, and 12 bases separated the two germline ends. Germline CDR1 and CDR2: GTSNPN and SVGIG (reference sequence). The CDR3 DNA reads TGTGCCTGGAGTCGCGGTCGCCGGAACTATGGCTACACCTTC. Amino acid sequence: CAWSRGRRNYGYTF.

About this clone itself: An end of the junction does not agree with germline; a read error may underlie this. The chain carries TRBV30 and TRBJ2-3; TRBD1 might be the D (7 bases). CDR1 and CDR2 (germline): GTSNPN, SVGIG (reference sequence). The CDR3 is 14 amino acids. DNA for the CDR3: TGTGCCCGGAGGGGGCCTGCGAGCGCAGATACGCAGTATTTT. Protein product: CARRGPASADTQYF.

The gene calls are TRBV9 and TRBJ1-2; 7 bases agree with TRBD1. Germline assignment: CDR1 SGDLS and CDR2 YYNGEE. The CDR3 runs to 15 residues. The V segment lost 3 bases and the J segment 2 bases; nucleotides outside the gene matches: 7. This chain's CDR3 is CASSDSDRLNYGYTF. CDR3 DNA sequence: TGTGCCAGCAGCGACTCGGACAGGTTAAACTATGGCTACACCTTC.

The chain couples TRBV9 to TRBJ2-3; weak D call: TRBD1 (5 bases). The CDR3 is made up of 14 amino acids. Trimming stripped 4 bases from V and 2 bases from J, with 11 bases between. Germline V gene lookup returns CDR1 SGDLS and CDR2 YYNGEE. The CDR3, as DNA: TGTGCCAGCAGCTTCCTAGGGGACACAGATACGCAGTATTTT. Translated: CASSFLGDTDTQYF.

This clone has a handful of counts. The rearrangement joins TRBV3-1 (or the pseudogene TRBV3-2) to TRBJ1-6; D uncertain. V was pared by 2 bases and J by 8 bases, with 13 bases between. Germline assignment: CDR1 LGHDT and CDR2 YNNKEL (reference sequence). The CDR3 is 15 residues long. CDR3 in amino acids: CASSQNTPPHSPLHF. CDR3 DNA: TGTGCCAGCAGCCAAAACACACCACCCCATTCACCCCTCCACTTT.

V and J are TRBV6-2 or TRBV6-3 and TRBJ2-7; TRBD1 matches 9 bases. V lost 6 bases, J lost 2 bases, and 8 bases stayed unmatched. Per the germline V gene, CDR1 is MNHEY and CDR2 is SVGEGT. The CDR3 consists of 15 residues. In nucleotides, the CDR3 is TGTGCCAGCAGCCACCCAGGACAGGGGACCTACGAGCAGTACTTC. Translation: CASSHPGQGTYEQYF.

The rearrangement joins TRBV3-1 (or the pseudogene TRBV3-2) to TRBJ1-1; a possible D gene is TRBD1 (6 bases). V lost 7 bases and J 1 base, leaving 16 bases between the germline ends. This CDR3 region has 15 residues. Germline CDR1 LGHDT, CDR2 YNNKEL (reference sequence). The CDR3 nucleotides read TGTGCCAGCACACGGACAGCGAACAGGAACACTGAAGCTTTCTTT. Its translation: CASTRTANRNTEAFF.

The chain joins TRBV3-1 (or the pseudogene TRBV3-2) to TRBJ2-5, with TRBD1 as a possible D gene (7 bases). CDR3 length: 16 amino acids. Germline assignment: CDR1 LGHDT and CDR2 YNNKEL (reference sequence). The V end was cut by 1 base, the J end by 5 bases, with 17 bases between. CDR3 coding DNA: TGTGCCAGCAGCCAAGGCGGGACAGCCTCTGGGGAGACCCAGTACTTC. Residues: CASSQGGTASGETQYF.

This clone appeared once. The V gene is TRBV11-2, the J gene TRBJ2-1, with 11 bases that match TRBD2. V dropped 5 bases and J dropped 9; count of bases not matched to a gene: 9. The germline gives CDR1 SGHAT, CDR2 FQNNGV. This CDR3 is 15 amino acids long. The CDR3, as DNA: TGTGCCAGCAGCCCTGTTAGCGGGGGGGCCGGTGAGCAGTTCTTC. Its protein product is CASSPVSGGAGEQFF.